A single sample gave rise to the 20 T cell receptor beta chains below, sequenced in a study of identical twins. Using its own MiXCR run on the 5' RACE reads, TCRdb lists one record per CDR3 protein. The data show hundreds of thousands of distinct CDR3 sequences, under 9% seen once. This sample also belongs to another study, concerning yellow fever vaccine responses in identical twins.

The material sequenced was PBMCs. Source of these receptors: a woman between 18 and 29 years old in good health.

This clonotype was seen a few times. V gene TRBV6-2 or TRBV6-3 combines with J gene TRBJ2-3, with 9 bases identical to TRBD1. The germline gives CDR1 MNHEY, CDR2 SVGEGT. J lost 2 bases, V lost 2 bases, and 5 bases had no gene match. The CDR3 is 16 amino acids. The CDR3 protein is CASSYRDRAVTDTQYF. For the CDR3, the DNA is TGTGCCAGCAGTTACCGGGACAGGGCGGTCACAGATACGCAGTATTTT.

The sample holds a few counts of this clonotype. The CDR3 DNA reads TGCGCCAGCAGCCAAGACGGGGACTGGGATTACAATGAGCAGTTCTTC. The encoded protein is CASSQDGDWDYNEQFF. The rearrangement joins TRBV4-3 to TRBJ2-1; perhaps TRBD2 as D (6 bases). This CDR3 contains 16 residues. The V and J ends lost 0 bases and 4 bases respectively, with 13 bases between them. The germline V gene encodes CDR1 LGHNA and CDR2 YSLEER.

The chain recombines TRBV29-1 with TRBJ2-5, with no clear D. V lost 7 bases and J 7 bases, leaving 22 bases between the germline ends. There are 14 residues in the CDR3. Germline V lookup: CDR1 SQVTM, CDR2 ANQGSEA. CDR3 DNA: TGCAGCGCCCGGCGGCAGGCCGAAACAAGGACCCAGTACTTC. Translation gives CSARRQAETRTQYF.

This clonotype has ten or more counts. The rearrangement links TRBV5-5 to TRBJ2-1; D possibly corresponds to TRBD1 (6 bases). Germline CDR1 is SGHKS and CDR2 is YYEKEE (reference sequence). Trimming left V 2 bases short and J 3 bases short, with 9 bases between. The CDR3 length is 14 residues. In DNA form, the CDR3 reads TGTGCCAGCAGCTTCAGGGGCAGCTACAATGAGCAGTTCTTC. This gives the protein CASSFRGSYNEQFF.

The V call is TRBV3-1, the J call TRBJ2-5; a possible D gene is TRBD2 (5 bases). V shed 0 bases and J shed 5 bases, with 16 bases lying between them. The CDR3 extends over 16 amino acids. Per germline, CDR1 LGHDT and CDR2 YNNKEL (reference sequence). The CDR3 nucleotides read TGTGCCAGCAGCCAAGATCCGGTCGGGGTCCGGGAGACCCAGTACTTC. This codes for CASSQDPVGVRETQYF.

The chain uses TRBV28 and TRBJ2-7, with D perhaps assigned TRBD1 or TRBD2 (6 bases each). In germline, CDR1 is MDHEN, CDR2 SYDVKM. V lost 5 bases and J lost 0, with 17 bases in between. The CDR3 spans 16 residues. Here the CDR3 reads CASSTSTGTLSYEQYF. In nucleotides, the CDR3 is TGTGCCAGCAGTACAAGCACAGGGACTCTCTCCTACGAGCAGTACTTC.

This clonotype has a count of ten or more. V and J are TRBV12-3 or TRBV12-4 and TRBJ1-5, with TRBD1 matching 11 bases. V gave up 3 bases and J gave up 4 bases; unmatched junction bases: 2. The length of the CDR3 is 15 residues. CDR3 sequence: CASSLGQGVNQPQHF. In nucleotides, the CDR3 is TGTGCCAGCAGTTTGGGACAGGGGGTAAATCAGCCCCAGCATTTT.

This clonotype was seen more than once but under ten times. This chain uses TRBV11-2 with TRBJ1-4; 11 bases match TRBD1. The CDR3 spans 18 residues. CDR1 is SGHAT, CDR2 FQNNGV, per germline. The ends lost 5 bases at V and 0 bases at J; junction bases unmatched: 8. The CDR3 DNA follows: TGTGCCAGCAGCACCTTTCCGGGACAGGGGGCAACTAATGAAAAACTGTTTTTT. Its translation: CASSTFPGQGATNEKLFF.

This clonotype was counted many times. The chain couples TRBV29-1 to TRBJ2-7, with D perhaps being TRBD1 or TRBD2 (5 bases each). The V and J ends lost 0 bases and 7 bases respectively, with 16 bases between them. The CDR3 runs to 14 residues. Germline CDR1 and CDR2: SQVTM and ANQGSEA. The CDR3 bases are TGCAGCGTTGAAGATGAGGGCTCGGGGCGGGAGCAGTACTTC. As protein: CSVEDEGSGREQYF.

V gene TRBV7-8 combines with J gene TRBJ2-1; 11 bases are a match to TRBD2. The CDR3 has 19 residues. The germline V gene has CDR1 SGHVS and CDR2 FQNEAQ. The ends lost 4 bases at V and 0 bases at J; junction bases unmatched: 11. The DNA of the CDR3 is TGTGCCAGCAGCTGGGGGACTAGCGGCCCCATGTTCTCCTACAATGAGCAGTTCTTC. It specifies CASSWGTSGPMFSYNEQFF.

This clonotype was seen ten or more times. The genes are TRBV12-3 or TRBV12-4 and TRBJ2-2, with 8 bases that match TRBD1. The CDR3 is 16 amino acids. Unmatched junction bases numbered 5, after V lost 1 base and J lost 4 bases. CDR3 DNA sequence: TGTGCCAGCAGTTTAGGGACAGGGTTCAGCACCGGGGAGCTGTTTTTT. This encodes CASSLGTGFSTGELFF.

V and J are TRBV18 and TRBJ2-7, with no clear D. CDR3 length equals 13 residues. V lost 3 bases, J lost 7 bases, and 13 bases lay in between. Germline V gene sequence: CDR1 KGHSH, CDR2 LQKENI. The CDR3 reads CASSPEISREQYF. CDR3 DNA: TGTGCCAGCTCACCGGAGATTTCGAGAGAGCAGTACTTC.

This clonotype was found a few times. The J gene is TRBJ2-3, the V gene TRBV20-1, with 9 bases lining up with TRBD2. The CDR3 totals 15 residues. Germline V gene data show CDR1 as DFQATT and CDR2 as SNEGSKA (reference sequence). The V segment lost 6 bases and the J segment 4 bases; nucleotides outside the gene matches: 11. CDR3 protein: CSAIPGGGRADTQYF. CDR3 DNA sequence: TGCAGTGCCATACCCGGGGGCGGGAGGGCAGATACGCAGTATTTT.

In this sample, this clonotype turned up many times. The chain carries TRBV7-2 and TRBJ2-5; D is possibly TRBD2 (6 bases). CDR3 length: 15 amino acids. The V gene lost 1 base and the J gene lost 2 bases, with 11 bases spanning the gap. Germline-derived CDR1 and CDR2 are SGHTA and FQGNSA. The CDR3 DNA reads TGTGCCAGCAGCTTAGTCCCCGGGACTCAAGAGACCCAGTACTTC. It is translated as CASSLVPGTQETQYF.

The chain carries TRBV2 and TRBJ1-2; no clear D gene. V lost 8 bases to trimming and J lost 8 bases, with 15 bases between them. Per the germline V gene, CDR1 is SNHLY and CDR2 is FYNNEI. CDR3 size: 12 residues. DNA for the CDR3: TGTGCCAGCCAAGAAAGGGCCGAGGGCTACACCTTC. This encodes CASQERAEGYTF.

This chain links TRBV7-2 with TRBJ1-2, with D possibly matching TRBD1 (5 bases). Germline CDR1 SGHTA, CDR2 FQGNSA. The CDR3 has 15 amino acids. V lost 5 bases, J lost 0 bases, and 13 bases lay in between. The CDR3 DNA sequence: TGTGCCAGCAGCGACCCCCCGGGGGCTAACTATGGCTACACCTTC. Translation: CASSDPPGANYGYTF.

This clonotype was detected a few times. DNA for the CDR3: TGTGCCAGCAGCCACCCCCAGCGGGAAGCAGTAAATTACAATGAGCAGTTCTTC. This sequence encodes CASSHPQREAVNYNEQFF. J is TRBJ2-1 and V is TRBV7-6, with 7 bases matching TRBD2. Germline values: CDR1 SGHVS, CDR2 FNYEAQ. With 5 bases clipped from V and 4 bases from J, the junction kept 17 bases outside the gene matches. This CDR3 contains 18 residues.

This chain connects TRBV12-5 to TRBJ2-3; D is possibly TRBD2 (5 bases). V shed 4 bases and J shed 8 bases, with 7 bases lying between them. Germline V gene lookup returns CDR1 LGHNT and CDR2 FRNRAP. This CDR3 has 11 residues. The CDR3 region is CASGSGGTQYF. DNA for the CDR3: TGTGCTAGTGGTTCAGGAGGTACGCAGTATTTT.

This clonotype appeared a few times. This chain connects TRBV6-2 or TRBV6-3 to TRBJ2-4; 9 bases match TRBD1. The length of the CDR3 is 14 residues. Germline V gives CDR1 MNHEY, CDR2 SVGEGT. V shed 4 bases and J 7 bases; nucleotides not matched to a gene: 5. The CDR3 DNA follows: TGTGCCAGCAGTTCACCACAGGGGGCCAACATTCAGTACTTC. This sequence encodes CASSSPQGANIQYF.

This clonotype was found a few times. The CDR3 DNA is TGTGCCAGCAGCCAAGATCTTGGGCAAAACATTCAGTACTTC. Encoded protein: CASSQDLGQNIQYF. The V gene is TRBV4-2, the J gene TRBJ2-4; unclear D gene. The V gene lost 0 bases and the J gene lost 5 bases, with 8 bases spanning the gap. CDR3 length: 14 amino acids. Germline CDR1 is LGHNA and CDR2 is YNFKEQ.